This T cell receptor beta chain was captured by sequencing in a study of early T cells in non-severe SARS-CoV-2 infection. Study information: Bulk RNA taken from unsorted whole blood was sequenced, leaving chains unpaired.

This clonotype was observed many times. The antigen remains undetermined. The germline CDR1 and CDR2 sequences are MNHNY and SVGAGI (reference sequence). The CDR3 totals 16 residues. V lost 2 bases to trimming and J lost 8 bases; unmatched junction nucleotides: 5. The TCR library protocol attached unique molecular identifiers to the individual cDNA molecules. Using its own MiXCR run on the 5' RACE reads, TCRdb lists one record per CDR3 protein. The data show roughly 83,000 distinct CDR3 sequences, with about 10% seen just once and 7% to 9% held by the top ten. Regarding the study as a whole: In VDJdb matching, anti-spike CD8 responses were favored while private and CD4 specificities went missing.

Sequenced material: whole blood, taken at baseline. The J gene is TRBJ1-6, the V gene TRBV6-6, with 11 bases lining up with TRBD1. The clonotype was recovered from an adult who was a healthcare worker with PCR-confirmed SARS-CoV-2 infection or an uninfected control (not recorded which). The CDR3 nucleotides read TGTGCCAGCAGTTACGGGACAGGGGGAGGAGATTCACCCCTCCACTTT. Its translation: CASSYGTGGGDSPLHF.